This T cell receptor beta chain was documented in a study of blood T cell repertoires in COVID-19. Generated by immunoSEQ multiplex PCR, the TCRdb table keeps only in-frame clones and is missing some. The sample shows 85,000 to 90,000 clones, less than 90% of them seen only once. This CDR3 is built from 14 residues. The ends lost 5 bases at V and 4 bases at J; junction bases unmatched: 5. Germline V gene data show CDR1 as MGHDK and CDR2 as SYGVNS. The TCR comes from an elderly man with active or convalescent COVID-19. The rearrangement uses TRBV25-1 and TRBJ2-5, with 9 nucleotides matching TRBD1. The sample consisted of peripheral blood. The CDR3 coding sequence is TGTGCCAGCAGTAACGGGACAGGGCGAGAGACCCAGTACTTC. Its translation: CASSNGTGRETQYF. The complete variable domain, with remaining parts taken from reference TRBV25-1 and TRBJ2-5, reads EADIYQTPRYLVIGTGKKITLECSQTMGHDKMYWYQQDPGMELHLIHYSYGVNSTEKGDLSSESTVSRIRTEHFPLTLESARPSHTSQYLCASSNGTGRETQYFGPGTRLLVL.